This TCR beta chain was obtained from a study of identical twins. One entry per CDR3 protein, called by TCRdb with MiXCR from the 5' RACE reads. The sample shows roughly 480,000 distinct CDR3 sequences, roughly 26% of them seen only once. The germline gives CDR1 SGDLS, CDR2 YYNGEE. The junction had 9 bases not matched to a gene; V was cut back by 1 base and J by 5 bases. The CDR3 extends over 17 amino acids. In addition, the sample was reused for a study of T cells expressing NK-cell markers.

The rearrangement joins TRBV9 to TRBJ2-5; 12 bases are shared with TRBD2. The TCR originated in a woman aged 18-29 years in good health. The sequenced material came from CD4+ T cells sorted from blood. The CDR3 spells CASSVTVLAGGQETQYF. Written as DNA, the CDR3 is TGTGCCAGCAGCGTAACGGTCCTAGCGGGGGGGCAGGAGACCCAGTACTTC.